The T cell receptor beta chain described here comes from a study of T cell changes during pregnancy in multiple sclerosis. The data were produced by immunoSEQ multiplex PCR, yet TCRdb's version contains in-frame clones alone and is incomplete. The table lists 90,000 to 120,000 clones, 80% to 95% of them singletons. The CDR3 extends over 14 amino acids. Germline V gives CDR1 SGHRS, CDR2 YFSETQ. Between the trimmed V and J ends, which lost 4 bases and 0 bases, there was a span of 10 bases. This clone was seen more than once but under ten times. The genes are TRBV5-1 and TRBJ1-1; no clear D gene. Sequencing was performed on peripheral blood, taken in the third trimester of pregnancy. The TCR was taken from a female donor in good health, enrolled as a control in a pregnancy study. The CDR3 DNA reads TGCGCCAGCAGCCCCCTCCCCCTGAACACTGAAGCTTTCTTT. Its translation: CASSPLPLNTEAFF.